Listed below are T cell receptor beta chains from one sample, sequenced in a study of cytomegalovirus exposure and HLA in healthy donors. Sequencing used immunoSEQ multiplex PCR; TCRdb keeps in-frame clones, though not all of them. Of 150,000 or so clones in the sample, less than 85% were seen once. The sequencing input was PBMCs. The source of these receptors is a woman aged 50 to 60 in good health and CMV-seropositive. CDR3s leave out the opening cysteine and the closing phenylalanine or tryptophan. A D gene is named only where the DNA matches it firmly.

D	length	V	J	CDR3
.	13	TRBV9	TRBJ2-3	ASTPPTGNTDTQY
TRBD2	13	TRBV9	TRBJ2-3	ASSERLAGADTQY
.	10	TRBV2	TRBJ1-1	ASLGGLIEAF
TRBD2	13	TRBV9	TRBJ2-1	ASSLSGGGMGEQF
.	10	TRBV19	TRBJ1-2	AIRDSFYGYT
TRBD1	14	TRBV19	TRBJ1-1	ASSIDRRTGKAEAF
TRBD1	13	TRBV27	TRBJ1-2	ASSLIGGVGYGYT
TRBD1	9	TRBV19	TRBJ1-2	ASSIGGQCT
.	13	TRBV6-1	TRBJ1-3	ASTPDSFSGNTIY
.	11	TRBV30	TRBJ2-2	AWNQGHTGELF
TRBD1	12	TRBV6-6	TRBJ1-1	ASRRGQGATEAF
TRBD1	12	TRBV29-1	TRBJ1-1	SVLTGGGGTEAF
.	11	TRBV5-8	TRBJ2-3	ASSLGRTDTQY
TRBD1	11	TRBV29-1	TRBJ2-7	SVEGTGTYEQY
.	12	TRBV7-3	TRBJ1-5	AGTGPRASQPQH
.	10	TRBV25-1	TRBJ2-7	ASSPGFSEQY
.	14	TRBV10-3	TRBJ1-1	AISDLNRDRNTEAF
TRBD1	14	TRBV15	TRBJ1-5	ATSPTTGSSNQPQH
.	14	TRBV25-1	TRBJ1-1	ASSAGPRSLNTEAF
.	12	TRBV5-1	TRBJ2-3	ASPLEGRGDTQY
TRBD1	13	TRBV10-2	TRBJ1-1	ASSESGTGGTEAF
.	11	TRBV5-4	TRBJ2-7	ASSSLWAPEQY
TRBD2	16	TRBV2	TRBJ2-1	ASSEWASSGGLYNEQF
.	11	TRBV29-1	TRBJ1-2	SVEGRGTYGYT
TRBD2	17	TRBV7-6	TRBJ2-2	ASSLALVAGGVDTGELF
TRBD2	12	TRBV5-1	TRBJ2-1	ASSQAGGRVEQF
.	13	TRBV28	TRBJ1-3	ASSLGHLSGNTIY
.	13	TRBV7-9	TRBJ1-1	ASSLWVGGDTEAF
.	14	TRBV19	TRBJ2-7	ASTPAGGGESYEQY
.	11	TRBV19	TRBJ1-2	ASSTPGRSSYT
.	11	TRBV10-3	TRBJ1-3	AIGASSGNTIY
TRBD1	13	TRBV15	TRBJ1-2	ATSRAGGGGYGYT
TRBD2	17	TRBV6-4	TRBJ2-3	ASKIPSGGQKSSTDTQY
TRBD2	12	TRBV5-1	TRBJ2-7	ASSLVGGAYEQY
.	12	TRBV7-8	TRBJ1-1	ASTSNRGNTEAF
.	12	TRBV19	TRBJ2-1	ASSIGGPYNEQF
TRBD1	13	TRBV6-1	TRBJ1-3	ASSGPTGRGNTIY
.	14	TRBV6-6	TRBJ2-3	ASRTPPGLGTDTQY
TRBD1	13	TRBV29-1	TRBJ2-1	SVIPGTGRGNEQF
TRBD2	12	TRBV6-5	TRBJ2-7	ASTQGGTSGEQY
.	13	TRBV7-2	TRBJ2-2	ASSLGGPVPGELF
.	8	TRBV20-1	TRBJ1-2	SATTDGYT
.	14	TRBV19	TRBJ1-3	ASTSSTGHAVNTIY
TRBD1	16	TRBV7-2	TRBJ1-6	ASSLESGQIIHPSTGH
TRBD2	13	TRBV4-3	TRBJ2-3	ASSPRAGATDTQY
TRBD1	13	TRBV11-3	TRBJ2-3	ASSPGQGMTDTQY
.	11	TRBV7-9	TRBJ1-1	ASSPNGEIEAF
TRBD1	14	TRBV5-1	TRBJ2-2	ASSLGQVVNTGELF